A single sample is the source of the 21 T cell receptor beta chains below, sequenced in a study of cytomegalovirus exposure and HLA in healthy donors. Amplification used 60 Vbeta primers and 13 Jbeta primers. Some clones are missing from TCRdb's copy, which holds only in-frame ones; the method was immunoSEQ multiplex PCR. In the table there are 73,000 or so clones, 81% of which are singletons. Sequencing used PBMCs. The receptors were gathered from a human donor in good health.

This clone was observed a handful of times. The rearrangement links TRBV9 to TRBJ2-7; TRBD2 might be the D (6 bases). The CDR3 covers 13 residues. Germline V gene data show CDR1 as SGDLS and CDR2 as YYNGEE. V gave up 4 bases and J gave up 5 bases, with 13 bases separating them. CDR3 DNA: TGTGCCAGCAGCCCAGACCCGGGGGACGAGCAGTACTTC. This gives the protein CASSPDPGDEQYF.

This clone was counted only a few times. The CDR3 here is CASSAQTGMNTEAFF. The CDR3 region has the DNA TGTGCCAGCAGTGCCCAGACAGGGATGAACACTGAAGCTTTCTTT. This sequence joins TRBV6-6 and TRBJ1-1; 7 bases are a match to TRBD1. Trimming removed 5 bases from V and 0 bases from J; junction bases left unmatched: 6. CDR3 length: 15 amino acids. Per germline, CDR1 MNHNY and CDR2 SVGAGI (reference sequence).

The table lists this clone with a count of one. This chain joins TRBV7-2 and TRBJ2-7; 9 bases align to TRBD2. The J segment lost 3 bases and the V segment lost 5 bases, leaving 8 bases of the junction unmatched. The CDR3 length is 15 residues. Germline V gene data show CDR1 as SGHTA and CDR2 as FQGNSA. The CDR3 loop is CASSPTGTSNYEQYF. CDR3 sequence (DNA): TGTGCCAGCAGCCCAACCGGGACTAGCAACTACGAGCAGTACTTC.

The chain couples TRBV5-6 to TRBJ1-1, with D unclear. Between the trimmed V and J ends, which lost 4 bases and 6 bases, there was a span of 13 bases. CDR3 length: 13 amino acids. CDR1 and CDR2 from the germline V gene are SGHDT and YYEEEE. In DNA, the CDR3 is TGTGCCAGCAGCCCAAGGAGGGCTCCTGAAGCTTTCTTT. It encodes CASSPRRAPEAFF. Filled out from reference TRBV5-6 and TRBJ1-1, the complete variable domain reads DAGVTQSPTHLIKTRGQQVTLRCSPKSGHDTVSWYQQALGQGPQFIFQYYEEEERQRGNFPDRFSGHQFPNYSSELNVNALLLGDSALYLCASSPRRAPEAFFGQGTRLTVV.

The rearrangement joins TRBV7-2 to TRBJ2-3; TRBD1 agrees at 8 bases. This CDR3 has 13 residues. Germline values: CDR1 SGHTA, CDR2 FQGNSA. The trim removed 6 bases at V and 6 bases at J, leaving 5 bases unmatched. CDR3 sequence: CASRSDRGDTQYF. The CDR3 DNA reads TGTGCCAGCAGGTCTGACAGGGGTGATACGCAGTATTTT.

The sample holds a few counts of this clone. V is TRBV27 and J is TRBJ2-5; 7 nucleotides line up with TRBD1. This CDR3 region has 15 residues. V shed 6 bases and J 5 bases; nucleotides not matched to a gene: 12. The germline CDR1 and CDR2 sequences are MNHEY and SMNVEV (reference sequence). CDR3 sequence: CASSPRQGEGETQYF. The CDR3, as DNA: TGTGCCAGCAGCCCCAGACAGGGAGAGGGGGAGACCCAGTACTTC.

This sequence joins TRBV5-5 and TRBJ1-1; unclear D gene. The length of the CDR3 is 13 residues. The V gene's germline CDR1 is SGHKS and CDR2 YYEKEE (reference sequence). The V end lost 3 bases, the J end lost 3 bases, and 9 bases lay between the germline ends. CDR3 loop: CASSSQADTEAFF. As DNA, the CDR3 is TGTGCCAGCAGCTCACAAGCGGACACTGAAGCTTTCTTT.

As regards this clone: At one of its ends the junction is not consistent with the germline gene, which may arise from a read error. This sequence joins TRBV29-1 and TRBJ1-2; D may be TRBD1 (5 bases). The length of the CDR3 is 11 residues. CDR1 and CDR2 from the germline V gene are SQVTM and ANQGSEA. The DNA of the CDR3 is TGCAGCGTTGAAAGGGGCGGTGGCTACCCCTTC. Translating gives CSVERGGGYPF.

On this clone: Compared with germline, one end of the junction differs, possibly owing to a read error. The rearrangement uses TRBV5-4 and TRBJ2-1, with TRBD2 identical over 9 bases. Germline V lookup: CDR1 SGHNT, CDR2 YYREEE (reference sequence). CDR3 size: 17 residues. The DNA for the CDR3 is TGTGCCAGCAGCGATCGCACGGGAGCGGGGGGCTACAATGAGCGGTTCTTC. This sequence encodes CASSDRTGAGGYNERFF.

The chain has TRBV5-1 and TRBJ2-7; 8 nucleotides agree with TRBD1. The germline V gene encodes CDR1 SGHRS and CDR2 YFSETQ. The CDR3 contains 13 residues. V lost 3 bases, J lost 6 bases, and 5 bases stayed unmatched. CDR3 sequence reads: CASSSRDRGEQYF. The CDR3 bases are TGCGCCAGCAGCTCCAGAGACAGGGGCGAGCAGTACTTC.

The gene calls are TRBV28 and TRBJ2-3; D is undetermined. The germline CDR1 and CDR2 sequences are MDHEN and SYDVKM. V lost 3 bases and J lost 5, with 9 bases in between. There are 13 residues in the CDR3. The CDR3 DNA is TGTGCCAGCAGTTTCCGTCCAGAAGATACGCAGTATTTT. It codes for CASSFRPEDTQYF. The whole variable domain, remainder taken from reference TRBV28 and TRBJ2-3, is DVKVTQSSRYLVKRTGEKVFLECVQDMDHENMFWYRQDPGLGLRLIYFSYDVKMKEKGDIPEGYSVSREKKERFSLILESASTNQTSMYLCASSFRPEDTQYFGPGTRLTVL.

The chain links TRBV2 to TRBJ2-2; D is perhaps TRBD2 (5 bases). CDR3 length: 14 residues. V lost 11 bases and J lost 5, with 18 bases in between. Germline lookup yields CDR1 SNHLY and CDR2 FYNNEI. The CDR3: CAYSKVEGTGELFF. Here the CDR3 DNA reads TGTGCCTATTCGAAAGTCGAGGGTACCGGGGAGCTGTTTTTT.

The chain employs TRBV29-1 and TRBJ1-4, with 8 bases that match TRBD1. With 7 bases clipped from V and 7 bases from J, the junction kept 8 bases outside the gene matches. CDR3 length: 13 amino acids. Germline lookup yields CDR1 SQVTM and CDR2 ANQGSEA. For the CDR3, the DNA is TGCAGCGCCCTCCCAGGGGGCTCTGAAAAACTGTTTTTT. It codes for CSALPGGSEKLFF.

The chain employs TRBV5-6 and TRBJ2-5; D possibly corresponds to TRBD1 (5 bases). The closer fit of TRBJ2-7 to the DNA end suggests the J call may be wrong. The CDR3 has 13 amino acids. CDR1 is SGHDT and CDR2 is YYEEEE in the germline V gene. The CDR3 reads CASSLPGPYEQYF. The CDR3, as DNA: TGTGCCAGCAGCTTGCCAGGGCCCTACGAGCAGTACTTC.

The chain uses TRBV25-1 and TRBJ2-7, with 8 bases aligning to TRBD1. Germline V lookup: CDR1 MGHDK, CDR2 SYGVNS. The CDR3 has 14 residues. The V segment lost 4 bases and the J segment 7 bases; nucleotides outside the gene matches: 9. DNA for the CDR3: TGTGCCAGCAGTGCGACAGGGGCACCTACTGAGCAGTACTTC. Translating it yields CASSATGAPTEQYF.

The chain employs TRBV19 and TRBJ2-3, with D perhaps matching TRBD2 (6 bases). This CDR3 contains 14 residues. V dropped 5 bases and J dropped 8 bases, with 17 bases sitting between them. Looked up from germline, CDR1 is LNHDA and CDR2 is SQIVND (reference sequence). CDR3 sequence: CASSLDRGSGTQYF. For the CDR3, the DNA is TGTGCCAGTAGTTTGGACCGGGGGTCGGGTACGCAGTATTTT.

The chain combines TRBV11-2 with TRBJ2-4, with a possible D match to TRBD2 (7 bases). V lost 1 base and J 8 bases, leaving 9 bases between the germline ends. This CDR3 has 13 amino acids. Germline V gives CDR1 SGHAT, CDR2 FQNNGV. CDR3: CASSLVGGDIQYF. The CDR3 nucleotides are TGTGCCAGCAGCTTAGTAGGGGGGGACATTCAGTACTTC.

V and J are TRBV30 and TRBJ1-2; TRBD1 aligns across 10 bases. The CDR3 totals 18 residues. J was trimmed by 7 bases and V by 2 bases; bases with no gene match: 19. Germline-derived CDR1 and CDR2 are GTSNPN and SVGIG (reference sequence). The CDR3 nucleotides read TGTGCCTGGAGTTCCCCATGGGACAGGGGCCCCCGGCCCTGTGGCTACACCTTC. Protein: CAWSSPWDRGPRPCGYTF.

The chain carries TRBV5-1 and TRBJ2-2; no clear D gene. Trimming removed 0 bases at V and 4 bases at J, with 4 bases between. Germline loops: CDR1 SGHRS, CDR2 YFSETQ. CDR3 length: 13 amino acids. In DNA, the CDR3 is TGCGCCAGCAGCTTGGGGAGCACCGGGGAGCTGTTTTTT. Protein: CASSLGSTGELFF. Full variable domain (outside the CDR3, taken from reference TRBV5-1 and TRBJ2-2): KAGVTQTPRYLIKTRGQQVTLSCSPISGHRSVSWYQQTPGQGLQFLFEYFSETQRNKGNFPGRFSGRQFSNSRSEMNVSTLELGDSALYLCASSLGSTGELFFGEGSRLTVL.

In this sample, this clone turned up once. The chain is built from TRBV19 and TRBJ2-5, with 8 bases lining up with TRBD1. Germline values: CDR1 LNHDA, CDR2 SQIVND (reference sequence). The CDR3 contains 16 residues. Losses at the gene ends were 4 bases for V and 4 bases for J; bases not matched to a gene: 11. The CDR3 nucleotides read TGTGCCAGTAGTACCCATCGACAGGGGACGGGAGAGACCCAGTACTTC. Translating gives CASSTHRQGTGETQYF.

The chain couples TRBV12-2 to TRBJ1-4; no DNA check was done on the table's D call, TRBD1. TRBV12-2 is flagged as a pseudogene. This CDR3 has 14 residues. CDR3 nucleotides: TGTGCAAGTCGCTCCTCTGGGATTTCCCAGGGGCTGTTTTTT. Amino acid sequence: CASRSSGISQGLFF.